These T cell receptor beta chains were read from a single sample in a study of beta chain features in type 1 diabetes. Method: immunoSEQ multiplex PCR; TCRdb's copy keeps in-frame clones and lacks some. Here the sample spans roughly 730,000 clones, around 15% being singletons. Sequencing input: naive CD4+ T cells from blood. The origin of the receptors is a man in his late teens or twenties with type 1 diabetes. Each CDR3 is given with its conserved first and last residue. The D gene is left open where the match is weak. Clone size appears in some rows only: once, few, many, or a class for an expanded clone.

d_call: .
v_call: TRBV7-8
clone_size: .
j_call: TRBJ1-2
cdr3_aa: CASSPRTYGYTF
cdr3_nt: TGTGCCAGCAGCCCGAGGACCTATGGCTACACCTTC

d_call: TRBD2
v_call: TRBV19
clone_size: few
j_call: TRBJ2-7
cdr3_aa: CASRDGTSGVYEQYF
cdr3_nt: TGTGCCAGTAGAGACGGGACTAGCGGGGTCTACGAGCAGTACTTC

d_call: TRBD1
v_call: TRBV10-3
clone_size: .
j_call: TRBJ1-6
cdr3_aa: CAISEGQENSPLHF
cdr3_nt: TGTGCCATCAGTGAAGGACAGGAAAATTCACCCCTCCACTTT

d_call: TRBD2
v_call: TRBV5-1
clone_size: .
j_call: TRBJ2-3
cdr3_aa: CASSFSSGGGTDTQYF
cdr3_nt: TGCGCCAGCAGCTTTAGCTCGGGGGGAGGCACAGATACGCAGTATTTT

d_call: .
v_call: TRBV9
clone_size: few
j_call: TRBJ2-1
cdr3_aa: CASSSGTVSSYNEQFF
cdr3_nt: TGTGCCAGCAGCTCAGGGACGGTGAGCTCCTACAATGAGCAGTTCTTC

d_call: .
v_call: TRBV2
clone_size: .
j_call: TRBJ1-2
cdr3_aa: CASSVQYGYTF
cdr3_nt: TGTGCCAGCAGTGTTCAATATGGCTACACCTTC

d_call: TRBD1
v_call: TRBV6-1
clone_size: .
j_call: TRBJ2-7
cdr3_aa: CASSEIGQGFYEQYF
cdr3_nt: TGTGCCAGCAGTGAAATTGGACAGGGTTTCTACGAGCAGTACTTC

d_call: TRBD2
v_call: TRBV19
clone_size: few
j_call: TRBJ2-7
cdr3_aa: CASTPVAGSYEQYF
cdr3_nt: TGTGCCAGTACCCCCGTAGCGGGGTCCTACGAGCAGTACTTC

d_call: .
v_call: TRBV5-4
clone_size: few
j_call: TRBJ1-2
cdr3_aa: CASSSSDTDRYTF
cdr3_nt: TGTGCCAGCAGCTCCTCGGACACCGATCGCTACACCTTC

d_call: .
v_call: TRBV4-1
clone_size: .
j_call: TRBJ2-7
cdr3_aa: CASSQGGTRTYEQYF
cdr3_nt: TGCGCCAGCAGCCAGGGGGGGACACGAACCTACGAGCAGTACTTC

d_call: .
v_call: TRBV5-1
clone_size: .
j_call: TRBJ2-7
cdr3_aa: CASSLSPDRSSYEQYF
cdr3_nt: TGCGCCAGCAGCTTGTCCCCGGACAGAAGCTCCTACGAGCAGTACTTC

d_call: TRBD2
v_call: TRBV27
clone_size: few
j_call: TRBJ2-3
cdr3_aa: CASSLSASGGPDTQYF
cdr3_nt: TGTGCCAGCAGTTTATCGGCTAGCGGGGGCCCAGATACGCAGTATTTT

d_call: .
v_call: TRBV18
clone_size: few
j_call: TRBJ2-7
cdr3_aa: CASSPGRGSSYEQYF
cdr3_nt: TGTGCCAGCTCACCAGGGCGGGGTAGCTCCTACGAGCAGTACTTC

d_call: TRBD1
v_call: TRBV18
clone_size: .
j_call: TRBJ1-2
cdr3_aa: CASSPEPGGDYGYTF
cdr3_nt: TGTGCCAGCTCACCAGAACCAGGGGGGGACTATGGCTACACCTTC

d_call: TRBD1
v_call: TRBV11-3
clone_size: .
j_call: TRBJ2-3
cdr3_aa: CASSSGGSNWDTQYF
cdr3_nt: TGTGCCAGCAGCTCAGGGGGCTCAAACTGGGATACGCAGTATTTT

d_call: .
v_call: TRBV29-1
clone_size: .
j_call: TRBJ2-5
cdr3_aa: CSVTVAETQYF
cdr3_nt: TGCAGCGTTACAGTGGCGGAGACCCAGTACTTC

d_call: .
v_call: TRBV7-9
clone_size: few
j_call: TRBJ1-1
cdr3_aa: CASSLGRGNTEAFF
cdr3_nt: TGTGCCAGCAGCTTGGGCAGGGGAAACACTGAAGCTTTCTTT

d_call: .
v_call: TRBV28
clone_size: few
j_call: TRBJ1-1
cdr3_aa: CASSLIRTEAFF
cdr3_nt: TGTGCCAGCAGTCTCATTCGCACTGAAGCTTTCTTT

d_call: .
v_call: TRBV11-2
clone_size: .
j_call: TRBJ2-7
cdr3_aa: CASSPRSYEQYF
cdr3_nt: TGTGCCAGCAGCCCAAGATCCTACGAGCAGTACTTC

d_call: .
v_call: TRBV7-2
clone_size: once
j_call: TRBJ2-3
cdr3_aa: CASSLAKLPGTDTQYF
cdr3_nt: TGTGCCAGCAGCTTAGCGAAGCTCCCCGGCACAGATACGCAGTATTTT

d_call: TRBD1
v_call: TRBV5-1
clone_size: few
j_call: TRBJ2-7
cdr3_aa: CASSPGTANEQYF
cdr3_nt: TGCGCCAGCAGCCCCGGGACAGCGAACGAGCAGTACTTC

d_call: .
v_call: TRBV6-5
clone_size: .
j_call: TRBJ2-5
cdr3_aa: CASSYSKGRETQYF
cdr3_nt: TGTGCCAGCAGTTACTCGAAAGGGCGGGAGACCCAGTACTTC

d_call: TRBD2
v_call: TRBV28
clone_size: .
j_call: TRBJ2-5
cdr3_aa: CASSYGGAQETQYF
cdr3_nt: TGTGCCAGCTCGTACGGGGGGGCACAAGAGACCCAGTACTTC

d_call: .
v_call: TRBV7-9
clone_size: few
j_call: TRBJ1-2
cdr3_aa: CASSLVFGAQGYTF
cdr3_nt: TGTGCCAGCAGCTTAGTATTCGGGGCCCAGGGCTACACCTTC

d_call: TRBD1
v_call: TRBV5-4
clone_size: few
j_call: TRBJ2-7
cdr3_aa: CASSSRTGHEQYF
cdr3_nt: TGTGCCAGCAGCTCCCGGACAGGGCACGAGCAGTACTTC

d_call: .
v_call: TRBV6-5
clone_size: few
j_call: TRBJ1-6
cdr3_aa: CASSYGYGASPLHF
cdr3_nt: TGTGCCAGCAGCTACGGGTACGGGGCTTCACCCCTCCACTTT

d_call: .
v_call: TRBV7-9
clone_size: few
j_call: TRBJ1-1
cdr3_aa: CASSSRDTEAFF
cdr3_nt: TGTGCCAGCAGCTCGCGGGACACTGAAGCTTTCTTT

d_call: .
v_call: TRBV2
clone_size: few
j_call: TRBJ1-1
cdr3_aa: CASSTGTEAFF
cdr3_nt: TGTGCCAGCAGCACAGGGACTGAAGCTTTCTTT

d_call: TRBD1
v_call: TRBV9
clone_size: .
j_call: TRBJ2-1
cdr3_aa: CASSVGVTGDEQFF
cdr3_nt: TGTGCCAGCAGCGTAGGTGTGACAGGGGATGAGCAGTTCTTC

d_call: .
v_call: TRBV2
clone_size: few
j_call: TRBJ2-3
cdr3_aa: CASSLERLTDTQYF
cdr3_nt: TGTGCCAGCAGTCTGGAACGACTCACAGATACGCAGTATTTT

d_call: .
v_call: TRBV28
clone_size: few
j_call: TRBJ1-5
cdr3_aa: CATSGSNQPQHF
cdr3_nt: TGTGCCACCTCGGGCAGCAATCAGCCCCAGCATTTT

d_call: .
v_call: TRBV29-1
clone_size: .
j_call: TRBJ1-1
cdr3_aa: CSVQAAMNTEAFF
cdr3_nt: TGCAGCGTTCAGGCAGCTATGAACACTGAAGCTTTCTTT

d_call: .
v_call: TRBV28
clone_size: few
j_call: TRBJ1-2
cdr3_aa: CATRRGTLNYGYTF
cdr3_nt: TGTGCCACGCGGCGGGGAACCCTTAACTATGGCTACACCTTC